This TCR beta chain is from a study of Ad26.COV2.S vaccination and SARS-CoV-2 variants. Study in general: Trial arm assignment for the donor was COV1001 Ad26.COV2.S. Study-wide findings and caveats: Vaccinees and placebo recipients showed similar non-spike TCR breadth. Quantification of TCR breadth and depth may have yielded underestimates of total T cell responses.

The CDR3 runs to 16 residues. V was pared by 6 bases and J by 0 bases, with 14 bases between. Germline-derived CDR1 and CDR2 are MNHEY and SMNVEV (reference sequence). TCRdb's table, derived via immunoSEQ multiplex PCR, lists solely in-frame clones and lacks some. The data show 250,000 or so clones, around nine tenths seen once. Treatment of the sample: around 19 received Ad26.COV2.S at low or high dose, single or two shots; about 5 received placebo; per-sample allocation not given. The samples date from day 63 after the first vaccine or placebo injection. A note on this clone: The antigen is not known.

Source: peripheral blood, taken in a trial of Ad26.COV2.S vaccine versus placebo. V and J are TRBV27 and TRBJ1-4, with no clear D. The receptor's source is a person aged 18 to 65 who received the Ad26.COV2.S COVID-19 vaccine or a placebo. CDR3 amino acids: CASRHGVSTTNEKLFF. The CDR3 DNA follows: TGTGCCAGCAGACACGGGGTTTCTACAACTAATGAAAAACTGTTTTTT.